The entry that follows covers one TCR beta chain sequence. The protocol was immunoSEQ multiplex PCR, while the TCRdb copy is restricted to in-frame clones and leaves out a portion. Found here are around 300,000 clones, 90% of them singletons; the top ten hold under 7%. The CDR3 runs 14 residues. V was shortened by 3 bases and J by 4 bases, with 14 bases between the two germline ends. Per the germline V gene, CDR1 is SGHRS and CDR2 is YFSETQ. These data originate in a study of blood T cell repertoires in COVID-19. The specimen was peripheral blood. This sequence joins TRBV5-1 and TRBJ2-7, with a weak D call TRBD1 (5 bases). This TCR derives from a woman aged 25 to 39 with COVID-19, enrolled during active disease. As DNA, the CDR3 is TGCGCCAGCAGCTGGGGATCAGGGCAGTACGAGCAGTACTTC. Protein sequence: CASSWGSGQYEQYF.